A selection of T cell receptor beta chains follows, all from one sample in a study of blood T cell repertoires in COVID-19. The assay was immunoSEQ multiplex PCR, and TCRdb's table has in-frame clones only and misses some. Of over 250,000 clones listed, approximately 86% are singletons. Sample: PBMCs or T cells enriched from blood (not recorded which). Receptors originate from a woman aged 18-29 years who had recovered from COVID-19. Each CDR3 is given with its conserved first and last residue. D genes are given only for firm matches. Part of the rows lack a size; the others show once, few, many or a class for expanded clones.

d_call,j_call,clone_size,v_call,cdr3_aa,cdr3_nt
TRBD2,TRBJ2-7,few,TRBV5-4,CASSLASGGLLIYEQYF,TGTGCCAGCAGCTTGGCTAGCGGGGGGCTCCTAATCTACGAGCAGTACTTC
TRBD1,TRBJ1-1,NA,TRBV9,CASSAGGGPRGTEAFF,TGTGCCAGCAGCGCCGGAGGGGGCCCCCGGGGCACTGAAGCTTTCTTT
NA,TRBJ1-2,NA,TRBV5-1,CASSPGVGGANYGYTF,TGCGCCAGCAGCCCGGGGGTCGGGGGAGCAAACTATGGCTACACCTTC
NA,TRBJ2-7,NA,TRBV12-3/TRBV12-4,CASSRTGMYEQYF,TGTGCCAGCAGTCGAACAGGGATGTACGAGCAGTACTTC
NA,TRBJ1-1,NA,TRBV11-2,CASSSMTVNTEAFF,TGTGCCAGCAGCTCAATGACAGTGAACACTGAAGCTTTCTTT
NA,TRBJ2-3,NA,TRBV6-1,CASSESLGTDTQYF,TGTGCCAGCAGTGAATCGCTAGGCACAGATACGCAGTATTTT
NA,TRBJ1-4,NA,TRBV5-1,CASSPDRATNEKLFF,TGCGCCAGCAGCCCGGACAGAGCAACTAATGAAAAACTGTTTTTT
TRBD1,TRBJ2-7,NA,TRBV29-1,CSVEPGQDDEQYF,TGCAGCGTTGAACCGGGACAGGACGACGAGCAGTACTTC
TRBD1,TRBJ1-1,NA,TRBV6-2/TRBV6-3,CASSYSTGTEAFF,TGTGCCAGCAGTTACTCGACAGGGACTGAAGCTTTCTTT
NA,TRBJ1-6,NA,TRBV7-2,CASSFTSSPGDSPLHF,TGTGCCAGCAGCTTTACGTCAAGCCCGGGGGATTCACCCCTCCACTTT
NA,TRBJ2-1,NA,TRBV7-7,CASSLPGHNEQFF,TGTGCCAGCAGCTTACCAGGCCACAATGAGCAGTTCTTC
TRBD1,TRBJ1-2,NA,TRBV29-1,CSVDPLTGGGGYTF,TGCAGCGTTGACCCGCTAACAGGGGGTGGTGGCTACACCTTC
TRBD2,TRBJ2-5,NA,TRBV2,CASSEALAGPETQYF,TGTGCCAGCAGTGAGGCCCTAGCGGGACCGGAGACCCAGTACTTC
TRBD1,TRBJ1-1,NA,TRBV7-8,CASSLIGTERAFF,TGTGCCAGCAGCTTAATAGGGACAGAGAGAGCTTTCTTT
TRBD2,TRBJ2-7,once,TRBV5-4,CATSTASGRSEQYF,TGTGCCACCTCCACGGCTAGCGGGAGGAGTGAGCAGTACTTC
TRBD1,TRBJ2-7,NA,TRBV29-1,CSVEEGTDYEQYF,TGCAGCGTTGAGGAAGGGACAGACTACGAGCAGTACTTC
TRBD1,TRBJ2-5,NA,TRBV29-1,CSVEHTGEETQYF,TGCAGCGTTGAACACACAGGGGAAGAGACCCAGTACTTC
TRBD1,TRBJ2-7,NA,TRBV30,CAWRRNLGTGRNEQYF,TGTGCCTGGAGACGGAATCTGGGGACAGGTCGCAACGAGCAGTACTTC
TRBD1,TRBJ2-3,NA,TRBV9,CASSYGGTGRDTQYF,TGTGCCAGCAGCTACGGAGGGACAGGGCGAGATACGCAGTATTTT
TRBD1,TRBJ2-2,once,TRBV12-5,CASGLVRGTGDEVALFF,TGTGCTAGTGGTTTGGTAAGGGGGACAGGGGATGAAGTGGCGCTGTTTTTT
NA,TRBJ2-3,few,TRBV20-1,CSASRYLGAYTDTQYF,TGCAGTGCTAGTAGGTACCTGGGGGCCTACACAGATACGCAGTATTTT
NA,TRBJ2-1,NA,TRBV5-6,CASASQGHEQFF,TGTGCCAGCGCATCCCAGGGTCATGAGCAGTTCTTC
NA,TRBJ2-5,NA,TRBV9,CASSTTRETQYF,TGTGCCAGCAGCACGACGAGGGAGACCCAGTACTTC
NA,TRBJ2-7,NA,TRBV6-5,CASSYRADAGSSEQYF,TGTGCCAGCAGTTACCGAGCGGACGCTGGAAGCTCCGAGCAGTACTTC
NA,TRBJ2-2,few,TRBV5-5,CASSLAGVTGELFF,TGTGCCAGCAGCTTGGCCGGGGTTACCGGGGAGCTGTTTTTT
NA,TRBJ1-2,NA,TRBV30,CAWSVDTDYGYTF,TGTGCCTGGAGTGTGGACACGGACTATGGCTACACCTTC
NA,TRBJ1-2,NA,TRBV19,CASSISNRAIYSYGYTF,TGTGCCAGTAGTATTTCCAACAGGGCCATTTATTCCTATGGCTACACCTTC
TRBD1,TRBJ1-1,NA,TRBV27,CATHVGQGGTEAFF,TGTGCCACCCACGTGGGACAGGGGGGCACTGAAGCTTTCTTT
NA,TRBJ1-2,NA,TRBV19,CASSIRQTANYGYTF,TGTGCCAGTAGTATTAGACAGACCGCTAACTATGGCTACACCTTC
TRBD1,TRBJ1-1,NA,TRBV2,CASRDRQGNTEAFF,TGTGCCAGCAGAGATAGACAGGGGAACACTGAAGCTTTCTTT
TRBD1,TRBJ1-4,NA,TRBV27,CASSKNTGTGVEKLFF,TGTGCCAGCAGTAAAAACACCGGGACAGGGGTAGAAAAACTGTTTTTT
NA,TRBJ2-3,NA,TRBV28,CASSTAGTLTDTQYF,TGTGCCAGCAGTACAGCCGGGACACTGACAGATACGCAGTATTTT
TRBD1,TRBJ1-1,NA,TRBV18,CASSPDREITEAFF,TGTGCCAGCTCACCTGACAGGGAGATCACTGAAGCTTTCTTT
NA,TRBJ1-2,NA,TRBV9,CASSVGWRGYTF,TGTGCCAGCAGCGTCGGGTGGCGAGGCTACACCTTC
TRBD2,TRBJ2-7,NA,TRBV9,CASSVGTSGLYEQYF,TGTGCCAGCAGCGTAGGGACTAGCGGGCTCTACGAGCAGTACTTC
NA,TRBJ1-4,NA,TRBV5-1,CASSQYEQGRRSEKLFF,TGCGCCAGCAGCCAGTACGAGCAGGGGCGCAGAAGTGAAAAACTGTTTTTT
TRBD2,TRBJ2-7,NA,TRBV28,CASSERGLSSYEQYF,TGTGCCAGCAGTGAGCGGGGTCTTTCGTCTTACGAGCAGTACTTC
NA,TRBJ2-5,NA,TRBV10-3,CAIKPGSDQETQYF,TGTGCCATCAAGCCCGGTAGCGATCAAGAGACCCAGTACTTC
TRBD2,TRBJ2-3,NA,TRBV7-9,CASSREATQYF,TGTGCCAGCAGCCGGGAGGCTACGCAGTATTTT
TRBD2,TRBJ2-1,NA,TRBV7-2,CASSPEASGHNEQFF,TGTGCCAGCAGCCCCGAGGCTAGCGGACACAATGAGCAGTTCTTC
NA,TRBJ2-5,NA,TRBV7-2,CASSQNSGEETQYF,TGTGCCAGCAGCCAAAACTCGGGGGAAGAGACCCAGTACTTC
TRBD2,TRBJ2-7,NA,TRBV9,CASSVVVSGSEQYF,TGTGCCAGCAGCGTAGTTGTTAGCGGGAGCGAGCAGTACTTC
NA,TRBJ1-5,few,TRBV6-5,CASSYDGGQPQHF,TGTGCCAGCAGTTACGATGGAGGTCAGCCCCAGCATTTT
TRBD1,TRBJ2-1,NA,TRBV19,CAISDRANEQFF,TGTGCCATCTCAGACAGGGCGAATGAGCAGTTCTTC
TRBD1,TRBJ1-1,NA,TRBV3-1/TRBV3-2,CASSLGTGGTEAFF,TGTGCCAGCAGCCTAGGGACAGGGGGCACTGAAGCTTTCTTT
TRBD2,TRBJ2-7,NA,TRBV11-1,CASNSGLAGNEQYF,TGTGCCAGCAATTCGGGACTAGCGGGAAACGAGCAGTACTTC
TRBD1,TRBJ1-2,NA,TRBV9,CASSGGDRGYGYTF,TGTGCCAGCAGCGGCGGAGACAGGGGCTATGGCTACACCTTC
NA,TRBJ1-2,NA,TRBV4-3,CASSQDLSAFNYGYTF,TGCGCCAGCAGCCAAGATTTGTCAGCGTTTAACTATGGCTACACCTTC
NA,TRBJ2-5,NA,TRBV13,CASSPGRPVETQYF,TGTGCCAGCAGCCCGGGAAGGCCAGTGGAGACCCAGTACTTC